The clone carrying this T cell receptor beta chain was picked up a small number of times. The entry originates in a study of beta chain features in type 1 diabetes. A single heparinised blood sample, averaging around 120 mL, was obtained per donor. The CDR3 extends over 14 amino acids. Deletions cut 3 bases from V and 4 bases from J, with 12 bases between. Germline lookup yields CDR1 ENHRY and CDR2 SYGVKD. As every portion of the isolated RNA was reverse transcribed, the sequencing read expressed TCRB transcripts. Clones were read by immunoSEQ multiplex PCR, and TCRdb kept only the in-frame ones, dropping some. The repertoire holds more than 300,000 clones, about 16% seen once, with approximately 0.02% in the top ten.

The sequence came from a woman aged 18-30 years in good health. The sample taken for sequencing was naive CD4+ T cells from blood. The chain employs TRBV10-3 and TRBJ2-5; D remains ambiguous. The CDR3 sequence: CAISDWSDPETQYF. The CDR3 nucleotides read TGTGCCATCAGTGATTGGAGTGATCCAGAGACCCAGTACTTC.